This entry lists 31 T cell receptor beta chains sequenced from one sample in a study of OX40 agonist ivuxolimab in advanced cancers. Here immunoSEQ multiplex PCR was the method, and the copy in TCRdb shows in-frame clones only, minus some. The sample holds 75,000 or so clones, approximately 84% seen once. The sample here was CD4+ or CD8+ T cells sorted from blood, taken in a trial of the OX40 agonist ivuxolimab. Source of these receptors: an adult with an advanced solid tumor such as melanoma, head and neck, liver or kidney cancer.

The chain employs TRBV14 and TRBJ2-4; D remains unclear. CDR1 and CDR2 from the germline V gene are SGHDN and FVKESK. CDR3 size: 12 residues. V was clipped by 1 base and J by 11 bases, with 9 bases between them. The CDR3 region has the DNA TGTGCCAGCAGCCAAGTTTTGGAACTTCAGTACTTC. It translates to CASSQVLELQYF.

The chain recombines TRBV15 with TRBJ2-1; 7 nucleotides align to TRBD2. J gave up 10 bases and V 0 bases, and 3 bases lay outside the gene matches. The CDR3 consists of 13 residues. Germline CDR1 and CDR2: LNHNV and YYDKDF (reference sequence). CDR3: CATSRDLGGEQFF. CDR3 nucleotides: TGTGCCACCAGCAGAGATCTCGGGGGGGAGCAGTTCTTC.

The V and J genes are TRBV5-4 and TRBJ2-7; maybe TRBD1 (7 bases). Deletions cut 4 bases from V and 2 bases from J, with 19 bases between. Germline V gene lookup returns CDR1 SGHNT and CDR2 YYREEE (reference sequence). CDR3 length: 16 residues. The DNA for the CDR3 is TGTGCCAGCAGCACTCCAGGGGGGACAGCCACCTACGAGCAGTACTTC. This codes for CASSTPGGTATYEQYF.

This chain links TRBV19 with TRBJ1-2; TRBD1 agrees at 8 bases. Germline V gives CDR1 LNHDA, CDR2 SQIVND (reference sequence). This CDR3 region has 14 residues. V lost 5 bases, J lost 4 bases, and 6 bases stayed unmatched. CDR3 amino acids: CASSSGGGFYGYTF. In DNA form, the CDR3 reads TGTGCCAGTAGTTCAGGGGGCGGGTTCTATGGCTACACCTTC. Combining the CDR3 with reference TRBV19 and TRBJ1-2 gives the whole variable domain DGGITQSPKYLFRKEGQNVTLSCEQNLNHDAMYWYRQDPGQGLRLIYYSQIVNDFQKGDIAEGYSVSREKKESFPLTVTSAQKNPTAFYLCASSSGGGFYGYTFGSGTRLTVV.

This clone was seen once. The chain has TRBV6-1 and TRBJ2-1; D is undetermined. CDR3 length: 14 residues. Trimming pared 2 bases from V and 6 bases from J, leaving 11 bases between. Looked up from germline, CDR1 is MNHNS and CDR2 is SASEGT. The CDR3 spells CASSESLSTNEQFF. For the CDR3, the DNA is TGTGCCAGCAGTGAATCCCTATCTACCAATGAGCAGTTCTTC.

This clone was seen a handful of times. The J gene is TRBJ1-2, the V gene TRBV5-6, with a tentative D call TRBD1 (5 bases). V lost 0 bases, J lost 8 bases, and 14 bases lay in between. The CDR3 length is 14 residues. Germline assignment: CDR1 SGHDT and CDR2 YYEEEE. The CDR3, as DNA: TGTGCCAGCAGCTTGGCGGGTCGCAGGGAAGGCTACACCTTC. This sequence encodes CASSLAGRREGYTF.

In its sample, this clone was seen a few times. The chain couples TRBV28 to TRBJ1-1; no reliable D call. Germline assignment: CDR1 MDHEN and CDR2 SYDVKM. The CDR3 is 14 amino acids. V lost 2 bases and J 0 bases, leaving 7 bases between the germline ends. CDR3 sequence reads: CASSLRGVNTEAFF. CDR3 coding DNA: TGTGCCAGCAGTTTACGGGGAGTGAACACTGAAGCTTTCTTT. Full variable domain (rest looked up from reference TRBV28 and TRBJ1-1): DVKVTQSSRYLVKRTGEKVFLECVQDMDHENMFWYRQDPGLGLRLIYFSYDVKMKEKGDIPEGYSVSREKKERFSLILESASTNQTSMYLCASSLRGVNTEAFFGQGTRLTVV.

This clone was counted a single time. The rearrangement joins TRBV5-1 to TRBJ2-2, with D perhaps matching TRBD2 (5 bases). CDR1 is SGHRS and CDR2 is YFSETQ in the germline V gene. The length of the CDR3 is 16 residues. The V and J ends lost 1 base and 2 bases respectively, with 12 bases between them. Here the CDR3 DNA reads TGCGCCAGCAGCTTGAGCCAGCGGAGCAACACCGGGGAGCTGTTTTTT. It yields the protein CASSLSQRSNTGELFF.

The rearrangement joins TRBV15 to TRBJ1-2; tentatively, D is TRBD1 (5 bases). Germline assignment: CDR1 LNHNV and CDR2 YYDKDF (reference sequence). CDR3 size: 13 residues. V lost 5 bases, J lost 5 bases, and 12 bases lay in between. CDR3 bases: TGTGCCACCAGCGGGGGGACTATGTATGGCTACACCTTC. As protein: CATSGGTMYGYTF. The entire variable domain, with the rest obtained from reference TRBV15 and TRBJ1-2, is as follows: DAMVIQNPRYQVTQFGKPVTLSCSQTLNHNVMYWYQQKSSQAPKLLFHYYDKDFNNEADTPDNFQSRRPNTSFCFLDIRSPGLGDTAMYLCATSGGTMYGYTFGSGTRLTVV.

The rearrangement links TRBV7-2 to TRBJ2-1; D unresolved. CDR1 SGHTA and CDR2 FQGNSA come from the germline V gene. This CDR3 contains 15 residues. V shed 5 bases and J shed 1 base, with 12 bases lying between them. CDR3 sequence: CASSQDPNSYNEQFF. CDR3 coding DNA: TGTGCCAGCAGCCAAGACCCTAATTCCTACAATGAGCAGTTCTTC.

The CDR3 sequence: CASSVGTNTGELFF. The CDR3, as DNA: TGTGCCAGCAGTGTTGGGACCAACACCGGGGAGCTGTTTTTT. The rearrangement joins TRBV2 to TRBJ2-2; D is possibly TRBD1 or TRBD2 (5 bases each). Germline lookup yields CDR1 SNHLY and CDR2 FYNNEI. The CDR3 is 14 residues long. Trimming pared 4 bases from V and 2 bases from J, leaving 8 bases between.

This CDR3 is CASSGDGGYGYTF. DNA of the CDR3: TGTGCCAGCAGTGGTGACGGAGGTTATGGCTACACCTTC. V is TRBV2 and J is TRBJ1-2; no clear D gene. This CDR3 is built from 13 residues. CDR1 SNHLY and CDR2 FYNNEI come from the germline V gene. Deletions cut 4 bases from V and 5 bases from J, with 11 bases between.

This sequence joins TRBV5-1 and TRBJ2-7, with D perhaps matching TRBD1 or TRBD2 (5 bases each). Trimming took off 4 bases at V and 4 bases at J, with 15 bases between the two ends. CDR3 size: 14 residues. Germline assignment: CDR1 SGHRS and CDR2 YFSETQ. This CDR3 reads CASSLSSGRYEQYF. For the CDR3, the DNA is TGCGCCAGCAGCCTTTCCTCGGGACGGTACGAGCAGTACTTC. Together with reference TRBV5-1 and TRBJ2-7, the CDR3 gives the full variable domain: KAGVTQTPRYLIKTRGQQVTLSCSPISGHRSVSWYQQTPGQGLQFLFEYFSETQRNKGNFPGRFSGRQFSNSRSEMNVSTLELGDSALYLCASSLSSGRYEQYFGPGTRLTVT.

The CDR3 region is CASSSRLAGNTDTQYF. The CDR3 DNA follows: TGTGCCAGCAGCTCCAGACTAGCGGGTAACACAGATACGCAGTATTTT. The rearrangement uses TRBV9 and TRBJ2-3; 10 positions agree with TRBD2. V gave up 4 bases and J gave up 2 bases; unmatched junction bases: 7. The CDR3 is made up of 16 amino acids. The germline V gene encodes CDR1 SGDLS and CDR2 YYNGEE. The variable domain in full, with the rest retrieved from reference TRBV9 and TRBJ2-3, is DSGVTQTPKHLITATGQRVTLRCSPRSGDLSVYWYQQSLDQGLQFLIQYYNGEERAKGNILERFSAQQFPDLHSELNLSSLELGDSALYFCASSSRLAGNTDTQYFGPGTRLTVL.

This rearrangement joins TRBV2 to TRBJ2-3, with TRBD1 as a possible D gene (6 bases). The CDR3 sequence is 14 residues long. CDR1 and CDR2 (germline): SNHLY, FYNNEI. Trimming took off 8 bases at V and 2 bases at J, with 14 bases between the two ends. The CDR3, as DNA: TGTGCCAGCGCCCTCAGGGGTAACACAGATACGCAGTATTTT. Protein: CASALRGNTDTQYF.

This sequence joins TRBV30 and TRBJ1-1; 8 bases fit TRBD1. V dropped 2 bases and J dropped 8; count of bases not matched to a gene: 7. Germline values: CDR1 GTSNPN, CDR2 SVGIG (reference sequence). The length of the CDR3 is 13 residues. The DNA for the CDR3 is TGTGCCTGGAGTCCCTCCAGGACAGGGGAAGCTTTCTTT. Protein product: CAWSPSRTGEAFF.

The chain has TRBV6-6 and TRBJ1-5, with a tentative D call TRBD1 (6 bases). This CDR3 region has 12 residues. Germline lookup yields CDR1 MNHNY and CDR2 SVGAGI (reference sequence). V dropped 4 bases and J dropped 8 bases, with 9 bases sitting between them. CDR3 nucleotides: TGTGCCAGCAGTTCCAGGGGTGAGCCCCAGCATTTT. It is translated as CASSSRGEPQHF.

The chain uses TRBV2 and TRBJ1-1; 7 nucleotides agree with TRBD1. Germline V gene data show CDR1 as SNHLY and CDR2 as FYNNEI. CDR3 length: 14 residues. Trimming cost V 4 bases and J 2 bases; bases outside gene matches: 4. The CDR3, as DNA: TGTGCCAGCAGTGGTGACAGGGTTAACACTGAAGCTTTCTTT. This gives the protein CASSGDRVNTEAFF.

The sample holds a few counts of this clone. The chain combines TRBV11-2 with TRBJ2-3, with D maybe TRBD2 (6 bases). Germline CDR1 is SGHAT and CDR2 is FQNNGV. Trimming removed 5 bases at V and 3 bases at J, with 21 bases between. The CDR3 has 17 residues. CDR3 protein: CASSPGGGFGLTDTQYF. The CDR3, as DNA: TGTGCCAGCAGCCCGGGTGGGGGGTTTGGGTTAACAGATACGCAGTATTTT.

In this sample, this clone turned up once. The chain employs TRBV11-3 and TRBJ2-2, with no clear D. From germline, CDR1 is SGHNT and CDR2 YENEEA. CDR3 size: 14 residues. Trimming took off 0 bases at V and 4 bases at J, with 6 bases between the two ends. In nucleotides, the CDR3 is TGTGCCAGCAGCTTAGAGTACAGCACCGGGGAGCTGTTTTTT. This sequence encodes CASSLEYSTGELFF.

The V call is TRBV7-2, the J call TRBJ2-5; no definite D call. Trimming removed 5 bases at V and 7 bases at J, with 17 bases between. Germline CDR1 is SGHTA and CDR2 is FQGNSA. The CDR3 is made up of 14 amino acids. CDR3 loop: CASSPSPDGPTQYF. CDR3 DNA: TGTGCCAGCAGCCCCAGCCCCGACGGTCCGACCCAGTACTTC.

The chain employs TRBV2 and TRBJ1-2, with D tentatively TRBD1 (6 bases). Germline CDR1 SNHLY, CDR2 FYNNEI. The length of the CDR3 is 14 residues. With 8 bases removed from V and 4 bases from J, the gap between germline ends came to 17 bases. The CDR3, as DNA: TGTGCCAGCGCCAGTTCAGGGGTGAGCTATGGCTACACCTTC. It translates to CASASSGVSYGYTF. The complete variable domain, with remaining parts taken from reference TRBV2 and TRBJ1-2, reads EPEVTQTPSHQVTQMGQEVILRCVPISNHLYFYWYRQILGQKVEFLVSFYNNEISEKSEIFDDQFSVERPDGSNFTLKIRSTKLEDSAMYFCASASSGVSYGYTFGSGTRLTVV.

J is TRBJ2-2 and V is TRBV9; 7 positions match TRBD1. CDR1 and CDR2 (germline): SGDLS, YYNGEE. The CDR3 extends over 15 amino acids. V was pared by 4 bases and J by 0 bases, with 3 bases of the junction left unmatched. The CDR3 sequence is CASSRGGANTGELFF. CDR3 nucleotides: TGTGCCAGCAGCCGAGGGGGCGCGAACACCGGGGAGCTGTTTTTT.

The rearrangement links TRBV15 to TRBJ2-7, with TRBD1 matching 7 bases. The germline CDR1 and CDR2 sequences are LNHNV and YYDKDF (reference sequence). Trimming cost V 1 base and J 0 bases; bases outside gene matches: 0. This CDR3 contains 14 residues. This CDR3 is CATSRGDSSYEQYF. CDR3 DNA sequence: TGTGCCACCAGCAGAGGGGACAGCTCCTACGAGCAGTACTTC.

V gene TRBV5-1 combines with J gene TRBJ2-3; D gene ambiguous. Germline CDR1 and CDR2: SGHRS and YFSETQ. The CDR3 is made up of 14 amino acids. Trimming pared 0 bases from V and 3 bases from J, leaving 8 bases between. The CDR3 loop reads CASSLEAGTDTQYF. CDR3 nucleotide sequence: TGCGCCAGCAGCTTGGAAGCTGGGACAGATACGCAGTATTTT.

J is TRBJ2-1 and V is TRBV5-1; 7 nucleotides line up with TRBD1. Germline CDR1 and CDR2: SGHRS and YFSETQ. Trimming cost V 4 bases and J 3 bases; bases outside gene matches: 7. The CDR3 consists of 15 residues. The CDR3 protein is CASSRGQSRYNEQFF. CDR3 nucleotides: TGCGCCAGCAGCCGGGGACAGTCTCGCTACAATGAGCAGTTCTTC. Based on the CDR3 plus reference TRBV5-1 and TRBJ2-1, the full variable domain is KAGVTQTPRYLIKTRGQQVTLSCSPISGHRSVSWYQQTPGQGLQFLFEYFSETQRNKGNFPGRFSGRQFSNSRSEMNVSTLELGDSALYLCASSRGQSRYNEQFFGPGTRLTVL.

V gene TRBV4-3 combines with J gene TRBJ2-5; the D gene is possibly TRBD1 (7 bases). This CDR3 is built from 15 residues. Per germline, CDR1 LGHNA and CDR2 YSLEER. V lost 4 bases and J lost 2, with 14 bases in between. CDR3 nucleotides: TGCGCCAGCAGCCGCGGGACAGCCTTACAAGAGACCCAGTACTTC. Translation: CASSRGTALQETQYF.

The chain has TRBV19 and TRBJ1-1; TRBD1 is a possible D gene (6 bases). The length of the CDR3 is 16 residues. Between the trimmed V and J ends, which lost 1 base and 6 bases, there was a span of 18 bases. CDR1 LNHDA and CDR2 SQIVND come from the germline V gene (reference sequence). The CDR3 nucleotides read TGTGCCAGTAGTATAGTTCAGGGGCGCGGGTTATCTGAAGCTTTCTTT. It encodes CASSIVQGRGLSEAFF.

The J gene is TRBJ1-2, the V gene TRBV7-8, with 7 bases matching TRBD1. CDR1 and CDR2 from the germline V gene are SGHVS and FQNEAQ. The CDR3 length is 14 residues. Trimming took 5 bases from V and 5 from J; bases not matched to a gene: 8. CDR3 in amino acids: CASSESGTDYGYTF. As DNA, the CDR3 is TGTGCCAGCAGCGAATCCGGGACAGATTATGGCTACACCTTC.

Written as DNA, the CDR3 is TGTGCCAGCAGCTTGCAGGGTAGGAGCACCGGGGAGCTGTTTTTT. Its translation is CASSLQGRSTGELFF. The chain combines TRBV5-6 with TRBJ2-2, with a possible D match to TRBD1 (5 bases). Germline loops: CDR1 SGHDT, CDR2 YYEEEE. The V end was cut by 1 base, the J end by 4 bases, with 11 bases between. This CDR3 comprises 15 residues.

V is TRBV7-9 and J is TRBJ1-1, with 7 bases lining up with TRBD1. V gave up 5 bases and J gave up 5 bases; unmatched junction bases: 8. Germline-derived CDR1 and CDR2 are SEHNR and FQNEAQ (reference sequence). CDR3 size: 14 residues. CDR3 sequence: CASSRMTGYTEAFF. The CDR3 nucleotides read TGTGCCAGCAGCCGAATGACAGGGTATACTGAAGCTTTCTTT.